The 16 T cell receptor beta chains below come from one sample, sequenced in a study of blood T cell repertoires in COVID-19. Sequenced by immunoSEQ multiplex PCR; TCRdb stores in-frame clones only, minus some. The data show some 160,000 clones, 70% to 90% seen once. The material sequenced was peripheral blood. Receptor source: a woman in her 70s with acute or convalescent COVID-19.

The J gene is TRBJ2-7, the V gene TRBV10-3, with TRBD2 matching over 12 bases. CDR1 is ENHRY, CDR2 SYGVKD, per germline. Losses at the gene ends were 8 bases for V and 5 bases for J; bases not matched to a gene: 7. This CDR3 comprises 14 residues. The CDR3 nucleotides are TGTGCCATCGCGGCTAGCGGGAGGGCCGACGAGCAGTACTTC. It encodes CAIAASGRADEQYF.

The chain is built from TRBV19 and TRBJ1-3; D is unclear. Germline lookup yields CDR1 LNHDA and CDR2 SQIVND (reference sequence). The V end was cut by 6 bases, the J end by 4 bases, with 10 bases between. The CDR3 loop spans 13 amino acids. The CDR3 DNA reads TGTGCCAGTAGCCTCGGAGGAGGAAACACCATATATTTT. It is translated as CASSLGGGNTIYF.

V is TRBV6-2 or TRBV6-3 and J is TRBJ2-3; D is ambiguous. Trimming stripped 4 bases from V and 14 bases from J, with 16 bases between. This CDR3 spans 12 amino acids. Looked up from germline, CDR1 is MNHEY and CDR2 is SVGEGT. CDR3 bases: TGTGCCAGCAGTTTAGACTCTTCTCCCCCGTATTTT. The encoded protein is CASSLDSSPPYF.

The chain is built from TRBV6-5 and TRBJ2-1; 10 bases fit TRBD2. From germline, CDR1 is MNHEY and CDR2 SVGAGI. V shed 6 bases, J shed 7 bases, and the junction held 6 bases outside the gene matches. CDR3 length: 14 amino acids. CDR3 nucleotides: TGTGCCAGCAGGCTAGCGGGAGTGGCGAATGAGCAGTTCTTC. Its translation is CASRLAGVANEQFF.

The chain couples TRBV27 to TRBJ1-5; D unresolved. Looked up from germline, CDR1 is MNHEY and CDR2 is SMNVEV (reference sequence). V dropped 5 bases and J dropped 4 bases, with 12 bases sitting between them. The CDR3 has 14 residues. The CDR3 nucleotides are TGTGCCAGCAGTCCCCTGGGAGCAAATCAGCCCCAGCATTTT. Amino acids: CASSPLGANQPQHF.

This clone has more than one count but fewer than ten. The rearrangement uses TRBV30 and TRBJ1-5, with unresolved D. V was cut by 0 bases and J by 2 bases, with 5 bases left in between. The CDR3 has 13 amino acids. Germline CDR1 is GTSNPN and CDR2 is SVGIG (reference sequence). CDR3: CAWSVGGNQPQHF. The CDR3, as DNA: TGTGCCTGGAGTGTCGGAGGCAATCAGCCCCAGCATTTT.

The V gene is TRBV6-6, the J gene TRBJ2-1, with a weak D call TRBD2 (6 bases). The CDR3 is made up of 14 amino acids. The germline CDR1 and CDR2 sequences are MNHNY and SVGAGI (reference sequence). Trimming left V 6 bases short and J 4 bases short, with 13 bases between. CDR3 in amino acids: CASRKPGTYNEQFF. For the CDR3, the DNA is TGTGCCAGCAGAAAGCCCGGGACTTACAATGAGCAGTTCTTC.

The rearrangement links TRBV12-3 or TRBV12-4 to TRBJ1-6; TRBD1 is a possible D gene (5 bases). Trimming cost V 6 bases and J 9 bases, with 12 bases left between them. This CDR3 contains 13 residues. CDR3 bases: TGTGCCAGCAGCCCCGGGGGAGGTTCACCCCTCCACTTT. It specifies CASSPGGGSPLHF.

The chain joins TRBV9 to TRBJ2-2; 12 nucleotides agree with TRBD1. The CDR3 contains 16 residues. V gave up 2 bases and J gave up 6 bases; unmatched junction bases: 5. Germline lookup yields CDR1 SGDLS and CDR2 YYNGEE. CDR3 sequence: CASSVSGTGGPGELFF. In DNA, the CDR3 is TGTGCCAGCAGCGTTTCCGGGACAGGGGGCCCCGGGGAGCTGTTTTTT.

For the CDR3, the DNA is TGTGCCAGCGCTTATAGCGGGATGAACACCGGGGAGCTGTTTTTT. Translating it yields CASAYSGMNTGELFF. The rearrangement links TRBV25-1 to TRBJ2-2; 8 nucleotides line up with TRBD2. The germline V gene has CDR1 MGHDK and CDR2 SYGVNS. The CDR3 has 15 residues. V lost 8 bases to trimming and J lost 1 base; unmatched junction nucleotides: 6.

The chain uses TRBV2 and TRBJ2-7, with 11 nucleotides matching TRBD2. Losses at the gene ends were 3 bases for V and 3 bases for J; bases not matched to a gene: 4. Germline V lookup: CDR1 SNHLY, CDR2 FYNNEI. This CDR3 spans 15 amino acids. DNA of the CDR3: TGTGCCAGCAGTGAGGCTAGCGGGAGGAACTACGAGCAGTACTTC. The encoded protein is CASSEASGRNYEQYF.

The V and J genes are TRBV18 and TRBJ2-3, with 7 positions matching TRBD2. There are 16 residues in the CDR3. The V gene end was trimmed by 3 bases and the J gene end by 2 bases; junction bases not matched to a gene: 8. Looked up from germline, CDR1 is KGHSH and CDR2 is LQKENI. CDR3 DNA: TGTGCCAGCTCACCTTCCACCGGGACTAACACAGATACGCAGTATTTT. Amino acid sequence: CASSPSTGTNTDTQYF.

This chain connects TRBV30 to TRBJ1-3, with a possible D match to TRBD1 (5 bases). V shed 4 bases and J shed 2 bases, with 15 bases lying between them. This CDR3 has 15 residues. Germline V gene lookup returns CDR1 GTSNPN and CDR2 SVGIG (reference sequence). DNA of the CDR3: TGTGCCTGGAATGAACGGGGGTTTCCTGGAAACACCATATATTTT. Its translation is CAWNERGFPGNTIYF.

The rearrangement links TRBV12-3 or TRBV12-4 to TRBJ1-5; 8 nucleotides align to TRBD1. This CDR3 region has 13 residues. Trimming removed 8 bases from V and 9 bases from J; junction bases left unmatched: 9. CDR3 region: CASGFGQGGPQHF. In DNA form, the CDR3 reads TGTGCCAGCGGCTTCGGACAGGGTGGGCCCCAGCATTTT.

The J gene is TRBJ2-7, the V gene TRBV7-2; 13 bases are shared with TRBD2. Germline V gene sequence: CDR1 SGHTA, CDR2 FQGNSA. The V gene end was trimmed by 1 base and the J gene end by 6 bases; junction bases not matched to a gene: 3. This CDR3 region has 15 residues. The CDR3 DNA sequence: TGTGCCAGCAGCTTAGAACGACTAGCGGGAGGCGAGCAGTACTTC. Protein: CASSLERLAGGEQYF.

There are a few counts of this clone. This CDR3 is CASRYPLAGDYEQYF. The CDR3 coding sequence is TGTGCCAGCAGGTACCCCCTAGCGGGAGATTACGAGCAGTACTTC. The rearrangement joins TRBV6-5 to TRBJ2-7; 10 nucleotides line up with TRBD2. Trimming cost V 6 bases and J 4 bases; bases outside gene matches: 9. Germline V lookup: CDR1 MNHEY, CDR2 SVGAGI. This CDR3 contains 15 residues.